The table lists the clone carrying this TCR beta chain with a few counts. Its antigen is unknown. TCRdb called the reads again in MiXCR, with one record for every CDR3 protein. In the table there are about 260,000 distinct CDR3 sequences, roughly 13% of which are singletons. CDR1 and CDR2 from the germline V gene are ENHRY and SYGVKD. Trimming at V came to 0 bases and at J to 5 bases, leaving 4 bases not matched to a gene. This CDR3 is built from 16 residues. This sample is part of a study of T cell repertoires in cytomegalovirus infection. Study in general: Carrying CMV and the relevant HLA type showed in public TCR beta signatures.

Findings of the study overall: Based on cumulative public TCR beta family frequency, carriers of CMV plus the relevant HLA were identified. Ex vivo responses were dominated by HLA-C-restricted CMV-specific TCR beta clonotypes.

Sequencing used PBMCs. This receptor was taken from a human donor in good health (CMV status not recorded). Some clones in this sample may be carry-over from other donors' samples. This chain links TRBV10-3 with TRBJ1-5; 10 positions match TRBD1. CDR3 residues: CAISESVGTGDQPQHF. The CDR3 nucleotides read TGTGCCATCAGTGAGTCGGTAGGGACAGGGGATCAGCCCCAGCATTTT.